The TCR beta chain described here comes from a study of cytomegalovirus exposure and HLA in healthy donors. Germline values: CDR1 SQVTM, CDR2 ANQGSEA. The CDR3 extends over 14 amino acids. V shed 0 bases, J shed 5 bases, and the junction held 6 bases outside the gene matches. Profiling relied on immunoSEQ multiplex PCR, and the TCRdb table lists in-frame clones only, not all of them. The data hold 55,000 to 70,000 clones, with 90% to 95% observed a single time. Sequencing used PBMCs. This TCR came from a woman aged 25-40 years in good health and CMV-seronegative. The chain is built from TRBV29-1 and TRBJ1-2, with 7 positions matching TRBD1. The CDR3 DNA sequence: TGCAGCGTTGAAGAGCCAGGGGGTTGGTATGGCTACACCTTC. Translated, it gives CSVEEPGGWYGYTF.